Listed here are 13 T cell receptor beta chains from one sample, sequenced in a study of blood T cell repertoires in COVID-19. Repertoires were generated with immunoSEQ multiplex PCR, while TCRdb's copy carries only in-frame clones and drops some. Among about 21,000 clones listed, less than 85% were seen once. The sequencing sample was made of peripheral blood. These receptors all come from a man aged 60 to 69 with active COVID-19.

The gene calls are TRBV30 and TRBJ2-2; D possibly corresponds to TRBD2 (5 bases). CDR3 size: 14 residues. Germline V gene sequence: CDR1 GTSNPN, CDR2 SVGIG (reference sequence). Trimming pared 3 bases from V and 5 bases from J, leaving 13 bases between. The CDR3 DNA is TGTGCCTGGAGGCTGGGTGGGAGTACCGGGGAGCTGTTTTTT. It codes for CAWRLGGSTGELFF.

The chain carries TRBV27 and TRBJ2-2, with 11 bases identical to TRBD2. This CDR3 is 17 amino acids long. In germline, CDR1 is MNHEY, CDR2 SMNVEV (reference sequence). V dropped 2 bases and J dropped 0; count of bases not matched to a gene: 2. In DNA, the CDR3 is TGTGCCAGCAGTTTAACTAGCGGGAGTGCGAACACCGGGGAGCTGTTTTTT. As protein: CASSLTSGSANTGELFF.

The V gene is TRBV4-3, the J gene TRBJ2-2; the match to TRBD2 covers 7 bases. This CDR3 is built from 16 residues. The germline CDR1 and CDR2 sequences are LGHNA and YSLEER. The junction had 8 bases not matched to a gene; V was cut back by 3 bases and J by 4 bases. This chain's CDR3 is CASSQGSGISTGELFF. CDR3 bases: TGCGCCAGCAGCCAGGGGAGCGGGATAAGCACCGGGGAGCTGTTTTTT.

The chain uses TRBV5-6 and TRBJ2-1, with TRBD2 matching over 11 bases. Germline V lookup: CDR1 SGHDT, CDR2 YYEEEE. Trimming took 0 bases from V and 6 from J; bases not matched to a gene: 5. The CDR3 runs 16 residues. The CDR3 DNA reads TGTGCCAGCAGCTTGGTCGGACTAGCGGGTCCCAATGAGCAGTTCTTC. Translating gives CASSLVGLAGPNEQFF.

This clone was detected only a few times. The chain joins TRBV3-1 (or the pseudogene TRBV3-2) to TRBJ2-3, with 9 bases lining up with TRBD1. CDR1 and CDR2 (germline): LGHDT, YNNKEL (reference sequence). Losses at the gene ends were 0 bases for V and 7 bases for J; bases not matched to a gene: 5. The CDR3 spans 15 residues. The CDR3 region has the DNA TGTGCCAGCAGCCAAGATGCACAGGGGGCGTATACGCAGTATTTT. This translates into CASSQDAQGAYTQYF.

The V and J genes are TRBV7-3 and TRBJ2-1, with 11 bases lining up with TRBD2. CDR3 length equals 15 residues. Germline lookup yields CDR1 SGHTA and CDR2 FQGTGA. J was trimmed by 3 bases and V by 5 bases; bases with no gene match: 3. The CDR3 loop is CASSTTSGIYNEQFF. CDR3 bases: TGTGCCAGCAGCACGACTAGCGGGATCTACAATGAGCAGTTCTTC. The full variable domain, rest sourced from reference TRBV7-3 and TRBJ2-1, is GAGVSQTPSNKVTEKGKYVELRCDPISGHTALYWYRQSLGQGPEFLIYFQGTGAADDSGLPNDRFFAVRPEGSVSTLKIQRTERGDSAVYLCASSTTSGIYNEQFFGPGTRLTVL.

This chain connects TRBV5-1 to TRBJ1-4, with 9 positions matching TRBD1. Germline values: CDR1 SGHRS, CDR2 YFSETQ. The CDR3 spans 16 residues. Trimming took 4 bases from V and 5 from J; bases not matched to a gene: 9. CDR3 nucleotides: TGCGCCAGCAGCATCATCTGGACAGGGGCAAATGAAAAACTGTTTTTT. Its protein is CASSIIWTGANEKLFF. Full variable domain (remainder filled in from reference TRBV5-1 and TRBJ1-4): KAGVTQTPRYLIKTRGQQVTLSCSPISGHRSVSWYQQTPGQGLQFLFEYFSETQRNKGNFPGRFSGRQFSNSRSEMNVSTLELGDSALYLCASSIIWTGANEKLFFGSGTQLSVL.

The chain links TRBV6-6 to TRBJ1-3, with TRBD1 identical over 7 bases. Trimming removed 2 bases from V and 4 bases from J; junction bases left unmatched: 8. This CDR3 contains 16 residues. Germline V gene lookup returns CDR1 MNHNY and CDR2 SVGAGI (reference sequence). The CDR3 nucleotides read TGTGCCAGCAGTTACGGCAGGGGGATTTCAGGAAACACCATATATTTT. This encodes CASSYGRGISGNTIYF.

The chain couples TRBV5-4 to TRBJ2-7, with 7 nucleotides matching TRBD1. The CDR3 runs 14 residues. CDR1 is SGHNT, CDR2 YYREEE, per germline (reference sequence). V lost 2 bases and J lost 0; bases outside the gene matches: 2. CDR3 residues: CASSLQGSSYEQYF. In DNA form, the CDR3 reads TGTGCCAGCAGCTTACAGGGGAGCTCCTACGAGCAGTACTTC.

In its sample, this clone was seen a few times. The rearrangement joins TRBV5-1 to TRBJ1-6, with TRBD1 matching over 10 bases. CDR1 and CDR2 from the germline V gene are SGHRS and YFSETQ. The CDR3 sequence is 14 residues long. Trimming at V came to 4 bases and at J to 9 bases, leaving 4 bases not matched to a gene. For the CDR3, the DNA is TGCGCCAGCAGCCCGGACAGGGGGAGTTCACCCCTCCACTTT. It is translated as CASSPDRGSSPLHF.

This rearrangement joins TRBV15 to TRBJ1-2; possibly TRBD1 for D (5 bases). CDR3 length: 13 amino acids. Germline assignment: CDR1 LNHNV and CDR2 YYDKDF (reference sequence). The V gene lost 1 base and the J gene lost 8 bases, with 11 bases spanning the gap. The CDR3 loop reads CATSRGVGQGYTF. The CDR3 DNA sequence: TGTGCCACCAGCAGAGGGGTGGGGCAGGGCTACACCTTC.

This clone was detected a few times. V and J are TRBV7-8 and TRBJ2-7; 16 bases map to TRBD2. The germline CDR1 and CDR2 sequences are SGHVS and FQNEAQ. The CDR3 consists of 19 residues. V was clipped by 5 bases and J by 1 base; unmatched bases: 11. The DNA for the CDR3 is TGTGCCAGCAGCCAATCTCCGGGACTAGCGGGAGGGCCATCCTACGAGCAGTACTTC. Translated, it gives CASSQSPGLAGGPSYEQYF.

This chain links TRBV5-4 with TRBJ2-7; TRBD2 matches 7 bases. Per germline, CDR1 SGHNT and CDR2 YYREEE (reference sequence). The CDR3 spans 14 residues. The V and J ends lost 4 bases and 4 bases, in that order; junction bases with no gene match: 8. CDR3 in amino acids: CASSPPGEGYEQYF. CDR3 nucleotide sequence: TGTGCCAGCAGCCCGCCGGGGGAGGGATACGAGCAGTACTTC.